The entry that follows covers one T cell receptor (beta chain) sequence. Antigen unknown. Naive CD8 cells were CD45RO-negative, positively selected for CCR7, excluding terminally differentiated effector memory CD45RA+ cells. This CDR3 has 14 residues. CDR1 and CDR2 (germline): MGHRA, YSYEKL. V was clipped by 4 bases and J by 1 base, with 10 bases between them. Some clones are missing from TCRdb's copy, which holds only in-frame ones; the method was immunoSEQ multiplex PCR. The top ten hold around 1.7% of the sample, which has some 2,100,000 clones, 93% seen once. The entry originates in a study of shared clonotypes between healthy human individuals. The study's findings and limits: Some naive CD4 clonotypes, 4% to 6%, turned up in common across several donors. The generation probabilities recorded for non-shared clonotypes fell below those of clonotypes shared by all four donors.

Sequencing used naive CD8+ T cells from PBMCs. This chain connects TRBV4-1 to TRBJ1-1, with D possibly matching TRBD1 (6 bases). This receptor was obtained from a man aged 18 to 30 in good health. Some clones in this sample may be carry-over from other donors' samples. In nucleotides, the CDR3 is TGCGCCAGCAGCCCACAGGGACCGAACACTGAAGCTTTCTTT. Amino acid sequence: CASSPQGPNTEAFF.